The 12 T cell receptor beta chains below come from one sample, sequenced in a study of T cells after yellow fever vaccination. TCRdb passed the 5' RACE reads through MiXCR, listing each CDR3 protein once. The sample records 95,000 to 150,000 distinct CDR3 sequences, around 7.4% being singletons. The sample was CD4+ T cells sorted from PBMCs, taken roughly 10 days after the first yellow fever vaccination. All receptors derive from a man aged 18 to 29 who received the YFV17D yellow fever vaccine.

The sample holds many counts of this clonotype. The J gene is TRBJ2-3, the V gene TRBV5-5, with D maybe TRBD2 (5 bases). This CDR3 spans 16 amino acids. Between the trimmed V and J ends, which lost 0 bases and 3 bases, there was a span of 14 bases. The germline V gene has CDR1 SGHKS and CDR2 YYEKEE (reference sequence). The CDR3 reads CASSLAGSRGTDTQYF. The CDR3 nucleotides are TGTGCCAGCAGCTTGGCCGGGTCAAGAGGGACAGATACGCAGTATTTT.

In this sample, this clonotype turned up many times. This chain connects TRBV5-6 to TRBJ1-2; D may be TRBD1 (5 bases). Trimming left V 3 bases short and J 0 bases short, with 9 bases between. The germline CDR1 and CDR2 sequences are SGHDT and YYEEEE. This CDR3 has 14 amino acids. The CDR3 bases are TGTGCCAGCAGCTCCGTGGGGGCTAACTATGGCTACACCTTC. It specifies CASSSVGANYGYTF. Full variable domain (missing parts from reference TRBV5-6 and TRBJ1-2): DAGVTQSPTHLIKTRGQQVTLRCSPKSGHDTVSWYQQALGQGPQFIFQYYEEEERQRGNFPDRFSGHQFPNYSSELNVNALLLGDSALYLCASSSVGANYGYTFGSGTRLTVV.

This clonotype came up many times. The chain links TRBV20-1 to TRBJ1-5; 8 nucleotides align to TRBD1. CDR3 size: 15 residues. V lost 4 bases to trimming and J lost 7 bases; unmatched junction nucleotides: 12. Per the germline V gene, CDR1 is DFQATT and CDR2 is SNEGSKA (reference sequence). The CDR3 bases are TGCAGTGCTACCCGACAGGGGACCATAGGGCAGCCCCAGCATTTT. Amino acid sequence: CSATRQGTIGQPQHF.

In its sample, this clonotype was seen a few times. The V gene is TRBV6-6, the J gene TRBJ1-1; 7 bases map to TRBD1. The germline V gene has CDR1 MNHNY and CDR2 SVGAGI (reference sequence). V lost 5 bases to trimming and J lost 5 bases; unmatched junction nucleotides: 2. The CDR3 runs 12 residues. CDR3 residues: CASSNRGTEAFF. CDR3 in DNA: TGTGCCAGCAGTAACAGGGGTACTGAAGCTTTCTTT.

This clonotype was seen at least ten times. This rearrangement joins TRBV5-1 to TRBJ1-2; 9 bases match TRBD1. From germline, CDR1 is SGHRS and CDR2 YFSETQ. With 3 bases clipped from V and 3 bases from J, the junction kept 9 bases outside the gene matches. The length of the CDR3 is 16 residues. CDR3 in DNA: TGCGCCAGCAGCTCAACCGGGACAGGGTTTGACTATGGCTACACCTTC. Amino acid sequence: CASSSTGTGFDYGYTF.

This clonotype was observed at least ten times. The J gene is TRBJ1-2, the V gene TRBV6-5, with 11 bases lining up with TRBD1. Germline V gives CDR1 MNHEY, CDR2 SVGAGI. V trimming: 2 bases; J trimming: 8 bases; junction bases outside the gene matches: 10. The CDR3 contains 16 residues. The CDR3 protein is CASSYTGQGALGGYTF. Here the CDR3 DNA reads TGTGCCAGCAGTTACACAGGACAGGGGGCGTTGGGGGGCTACACCTTC.

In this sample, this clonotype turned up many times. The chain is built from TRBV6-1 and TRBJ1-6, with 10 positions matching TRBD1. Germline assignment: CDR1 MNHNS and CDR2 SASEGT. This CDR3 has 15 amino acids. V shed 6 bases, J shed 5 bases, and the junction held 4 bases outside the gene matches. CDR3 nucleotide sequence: TGTGCCAGCAGAAGACAGGGGGCTAATAATTCACCCCTCCACTTT. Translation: CASRRQGANNSPLHF.

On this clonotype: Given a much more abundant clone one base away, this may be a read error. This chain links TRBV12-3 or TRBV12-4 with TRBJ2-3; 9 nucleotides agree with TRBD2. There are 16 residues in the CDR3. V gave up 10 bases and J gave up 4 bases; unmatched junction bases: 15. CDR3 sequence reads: CATRWGLGGGADTQYF. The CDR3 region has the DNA TGTGCCACTCGGTGGGGTCTGGGCGGGGGGGCAGATACGCAGTATTTT.

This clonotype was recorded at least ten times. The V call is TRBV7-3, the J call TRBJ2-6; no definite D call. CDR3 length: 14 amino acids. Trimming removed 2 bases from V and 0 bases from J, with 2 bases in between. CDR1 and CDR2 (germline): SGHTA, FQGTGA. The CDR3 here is CASSLFSGANVLTF. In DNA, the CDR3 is TGTGCCAGCAGCTTATTCTCTGGGGCCAACGTCCTGACTTTC.

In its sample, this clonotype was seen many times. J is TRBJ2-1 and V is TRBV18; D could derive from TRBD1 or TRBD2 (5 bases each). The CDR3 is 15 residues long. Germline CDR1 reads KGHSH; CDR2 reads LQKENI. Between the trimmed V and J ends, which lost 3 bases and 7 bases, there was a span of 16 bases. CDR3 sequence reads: CASSPGRADLNEQFF. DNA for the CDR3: TGTGCCAGCTCACCGGGACGGGCGGATTTGAATGAGCAGTTCTTC.

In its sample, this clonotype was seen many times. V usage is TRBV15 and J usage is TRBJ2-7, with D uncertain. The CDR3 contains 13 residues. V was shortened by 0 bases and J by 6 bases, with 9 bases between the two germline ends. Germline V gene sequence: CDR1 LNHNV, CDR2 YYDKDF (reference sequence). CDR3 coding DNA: TGTGCCACCAGCAGAGATAAGTTGAGCGAGCAGTACGTC. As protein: CATSRDKLSEQYV.

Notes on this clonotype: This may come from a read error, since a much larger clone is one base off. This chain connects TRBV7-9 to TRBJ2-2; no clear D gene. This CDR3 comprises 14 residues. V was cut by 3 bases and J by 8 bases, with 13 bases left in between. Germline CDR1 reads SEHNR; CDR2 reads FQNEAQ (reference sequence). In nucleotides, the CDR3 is TGTGCCAGCAGCTTCCTACTTGCTAGAGGGGAGCTGTTTTTT. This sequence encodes CASSFLLARGELFF.